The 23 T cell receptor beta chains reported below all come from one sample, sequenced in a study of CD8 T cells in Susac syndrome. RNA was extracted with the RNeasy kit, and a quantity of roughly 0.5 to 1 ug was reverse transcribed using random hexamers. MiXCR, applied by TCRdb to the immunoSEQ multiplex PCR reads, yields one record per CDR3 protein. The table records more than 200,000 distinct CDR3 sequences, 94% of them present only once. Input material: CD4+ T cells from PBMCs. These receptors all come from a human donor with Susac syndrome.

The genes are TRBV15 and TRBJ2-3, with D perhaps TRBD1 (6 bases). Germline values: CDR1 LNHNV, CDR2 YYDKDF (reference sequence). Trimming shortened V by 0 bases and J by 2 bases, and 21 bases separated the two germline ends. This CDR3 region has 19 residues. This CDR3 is CATSRDHLAGKGDTDTQYF. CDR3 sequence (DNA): TGTGCCACCAGCAGAGATCACCTCGCAGGGAAGGGGGACACAGATACGCAGTATTTT. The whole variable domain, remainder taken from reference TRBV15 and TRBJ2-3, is DAMVIQNPRYQVTQFGKPVTLSCSQTLNHNVMYWYQQKSSQAPKLLFHYYDKDFNNEADTPDNFQSRRPNTSFCFLDIRSPGLGDTAMYLCATSRDHLAGKGDTDTQYFGPGTRLTVL.

CDR3 sequence reads: CSASQGAQETQYF. For the CDR3, the DNA is TGCAGTGCTAGTCAGGGGGCCCAAGAGACCCAGTACTTC. The rearrangement links TRBV20-1 to TRBJ2-5; 8 bases align to TRBD1. This CDR3 is 13 amino acids long. Unmatched junction bases numbered 1, after V lost 3 bases and J lost 1 base. The germline CDR1 and CDR2 sequences are DFQATT and SNEGSKA (reference sequence).

The CDR3 bases are TGTGCCAGCAGCTCGGCGCGAACTAATGAAAAACTGTTTTTT. Amino acids: CASSSARTNEKLFF. This sequence joins TRBV7-2 and TRBJ1-4; unclear D gene. Trimming removed 4 bases from V and 1 base from J, with 7 bases in between. This CDR3 has 14 amino acids. Germline V gene lookup returns CDR1 SGHTA and CDR2 FQGNSA.

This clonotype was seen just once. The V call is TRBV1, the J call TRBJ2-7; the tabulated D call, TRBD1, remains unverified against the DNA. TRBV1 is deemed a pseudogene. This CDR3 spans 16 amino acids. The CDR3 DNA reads TGCACCAGCAGCCAGCCCCCGGAGGGGGGACTGGACGAGCAGTACTTC. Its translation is CTSSQPPEGGLDEQYF.

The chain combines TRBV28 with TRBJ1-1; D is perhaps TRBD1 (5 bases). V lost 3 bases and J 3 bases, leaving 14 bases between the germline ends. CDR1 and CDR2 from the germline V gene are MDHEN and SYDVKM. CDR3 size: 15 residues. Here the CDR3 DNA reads TGTGCCAGCAGTTTTGCACGGGGGGTTCACACTGAAGCTTTCTTT. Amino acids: CASSFARGVHTEAFF.

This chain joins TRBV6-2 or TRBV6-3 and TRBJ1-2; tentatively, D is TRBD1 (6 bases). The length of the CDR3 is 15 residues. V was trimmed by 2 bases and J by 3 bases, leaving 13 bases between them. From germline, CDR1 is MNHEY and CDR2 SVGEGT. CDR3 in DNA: TGTGCCAGCAGTTACGCCTCGGCAGGGGACTATGGCTACACCTTC. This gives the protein CASSYASAGDYGYTF.

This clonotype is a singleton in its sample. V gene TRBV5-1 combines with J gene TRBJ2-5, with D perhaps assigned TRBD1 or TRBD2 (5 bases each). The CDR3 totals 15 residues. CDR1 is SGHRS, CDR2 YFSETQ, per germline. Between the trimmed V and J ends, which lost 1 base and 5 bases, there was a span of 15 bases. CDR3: CASSLSTYEGETQYF. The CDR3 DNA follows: TGCGCCAGCAGCTTGAGCACTTATGAGGGGGAGACCCAGTACTTC.

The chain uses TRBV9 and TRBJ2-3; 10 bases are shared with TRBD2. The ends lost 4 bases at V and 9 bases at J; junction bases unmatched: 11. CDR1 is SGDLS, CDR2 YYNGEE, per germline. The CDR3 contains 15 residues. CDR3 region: CASSPSGGPGLTQYF. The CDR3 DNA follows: TGTGCCAGCAGCCCTAGCGGGGGCCCCGGCCTAACGCAGTATTTT.

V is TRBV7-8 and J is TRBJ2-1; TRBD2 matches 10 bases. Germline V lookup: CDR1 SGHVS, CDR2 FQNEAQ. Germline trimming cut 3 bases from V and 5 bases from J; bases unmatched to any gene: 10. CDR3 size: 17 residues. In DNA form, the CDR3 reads TGTGCCAGCAGCTTCGCTCTCGTAGCGGGGGGCAACAATGAGCAGTTCTTC. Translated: CASSFALVAGGNNEQFF.

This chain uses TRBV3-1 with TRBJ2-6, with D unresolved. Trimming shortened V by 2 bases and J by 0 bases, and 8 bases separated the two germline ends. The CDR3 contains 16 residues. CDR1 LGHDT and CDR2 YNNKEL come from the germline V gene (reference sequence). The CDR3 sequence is CASSQRTLSGANVLTF. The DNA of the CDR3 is TGTGCCAGCAGCCAACGCACACTCTCTGGGGCCAACGTCCTGACTTTC.

The CDR3 sequence: CSAAGTSYNEQFF. Written as DNA, the CDR3 is TGCAGTGCTGCCGGGACTAGTTACAATGAGCAGTTCTTC. The chain has TRBV20-1 and TRBJ2-1; 8 bases fit TRBD2. Unmatched junction bases numbered 4, after V lost 5 bases and J lost 4 bases. The V gene's germline CDR1 is DFQATT and CDR2 SNEGSKA (reference sequence). This CDR3 contains 13 residues.

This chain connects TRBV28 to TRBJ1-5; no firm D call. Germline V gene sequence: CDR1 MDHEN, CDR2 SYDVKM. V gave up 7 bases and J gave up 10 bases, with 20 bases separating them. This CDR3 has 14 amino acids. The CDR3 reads CASTLSLTVSPQHF. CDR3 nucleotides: TGTGCCAGCACCCTATCCCTGACCGTCAGCCCCCAGCATTTT.

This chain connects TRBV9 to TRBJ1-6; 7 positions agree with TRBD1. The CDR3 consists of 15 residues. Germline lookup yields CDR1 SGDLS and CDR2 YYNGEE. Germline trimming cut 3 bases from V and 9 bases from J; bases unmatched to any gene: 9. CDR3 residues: CASSGSGRGSSPLHF. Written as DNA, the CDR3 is TGTGCCAGCAGCGGCTCGGGCAGGGGGAGTTCACCCCTCCACTTT.

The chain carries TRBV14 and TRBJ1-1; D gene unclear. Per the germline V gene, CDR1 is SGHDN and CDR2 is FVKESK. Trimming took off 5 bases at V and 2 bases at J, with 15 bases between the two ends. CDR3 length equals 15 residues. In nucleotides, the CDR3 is TGTGCCAGCAGCGTTTCAAACCCAGGCAACACTGAAGCTTTCTTT. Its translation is CASSVSNPGNTEAFF.

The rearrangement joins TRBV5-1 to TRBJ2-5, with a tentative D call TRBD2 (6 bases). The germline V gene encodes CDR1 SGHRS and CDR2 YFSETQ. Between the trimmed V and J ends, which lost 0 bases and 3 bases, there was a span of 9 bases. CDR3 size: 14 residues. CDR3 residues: CASSLEGEEETQYF. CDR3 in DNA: TGCGCCAGCAGCTTGGAAGGGGAGGAAGAGACCCAGTACTTC.

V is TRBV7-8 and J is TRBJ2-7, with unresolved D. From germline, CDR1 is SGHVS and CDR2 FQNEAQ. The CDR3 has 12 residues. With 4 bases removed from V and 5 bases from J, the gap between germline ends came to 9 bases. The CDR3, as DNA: TGTGCCAGCAGCTCCAGTACTAACGAGCAGTACTTC. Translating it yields CASSSSTNEQYF.

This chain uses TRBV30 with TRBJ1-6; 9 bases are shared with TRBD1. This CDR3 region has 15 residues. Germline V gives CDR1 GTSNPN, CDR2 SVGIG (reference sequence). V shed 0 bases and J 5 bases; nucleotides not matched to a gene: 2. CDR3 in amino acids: CAWSVWDRDNSPLHF. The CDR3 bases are TGTGCCTGGAGTGTATGGGACAGGGATAATTCACCCCTCCACTTT.

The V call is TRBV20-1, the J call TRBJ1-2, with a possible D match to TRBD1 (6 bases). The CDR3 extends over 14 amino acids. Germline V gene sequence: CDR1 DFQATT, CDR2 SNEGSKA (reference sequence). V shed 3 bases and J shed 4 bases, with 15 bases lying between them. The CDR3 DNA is TGCAGTGCTAGGATTTGGGGGCAGAGCTATGGCTACACCTTC. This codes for CSARIWGQSYGYTF.

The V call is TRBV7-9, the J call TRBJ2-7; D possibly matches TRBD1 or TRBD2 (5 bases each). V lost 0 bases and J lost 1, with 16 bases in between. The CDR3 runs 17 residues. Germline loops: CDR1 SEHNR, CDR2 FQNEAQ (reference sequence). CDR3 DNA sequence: TGTGCCAGCAGCTTAGCGACTGGGCAGGGAGATTCCTACGAGCAGTACTTC. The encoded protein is CASSLATGQGDSYEQYF. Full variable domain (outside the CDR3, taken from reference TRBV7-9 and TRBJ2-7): DTGVSQNPRHKITKRGQNVTFRCDPISEHNRLYWYRQTLGQGPEFLTYFQNEAQLEKSRLLSDRFSAERPKGSFSTLEIQRTEQGDSAMYLCASSLATGQGDSYEQYFGPGTRLTVT.

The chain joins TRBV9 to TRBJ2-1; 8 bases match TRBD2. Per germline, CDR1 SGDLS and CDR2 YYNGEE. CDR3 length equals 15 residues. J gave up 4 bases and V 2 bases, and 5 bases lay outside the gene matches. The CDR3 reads CASSVVGGGYNEQFF. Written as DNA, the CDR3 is TGTGCCAGCAGCGTGGTAGGCGGGGGGTACAATGAGCAGTTCTTC.

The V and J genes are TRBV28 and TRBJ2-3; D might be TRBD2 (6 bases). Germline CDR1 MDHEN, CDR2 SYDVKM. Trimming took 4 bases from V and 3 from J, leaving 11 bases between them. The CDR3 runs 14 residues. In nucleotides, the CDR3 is TGTGCCAGCAGTTCAACAGCGGGTACAGATACGCAGTATTTT. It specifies CASSSTAGTDTQYF. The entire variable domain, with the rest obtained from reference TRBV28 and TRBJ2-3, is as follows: DVKVTQSSRYLVKRTGEKVFLECVQDMDHENMFWYRQDPGLGLRLIYFSYDVKMKEKGDIPEGYSVSREKKERFSLILESASTNQTSMYLCASSSTAGTDTQYFGPGTRLTVL.

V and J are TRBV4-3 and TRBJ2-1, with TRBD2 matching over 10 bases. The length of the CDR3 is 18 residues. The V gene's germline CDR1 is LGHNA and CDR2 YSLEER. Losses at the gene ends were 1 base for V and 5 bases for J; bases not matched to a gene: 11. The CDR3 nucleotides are TGCGCCAGCAGCCAAGCTCCTCCGGGGCTAGCGGGAGACAATGAGCAGTTCTTC. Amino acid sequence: CASSQAPPGLAGDNEQFF.

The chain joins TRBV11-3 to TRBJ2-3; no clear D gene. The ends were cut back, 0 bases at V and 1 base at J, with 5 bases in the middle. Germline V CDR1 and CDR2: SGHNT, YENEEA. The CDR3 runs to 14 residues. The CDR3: CASSLDPGTDTQYF. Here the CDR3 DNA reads TGTGCCAGCAGCTTAGATCCCGGCACAGATACGCAGTATTTT.